These 24 T cell receptor beta chains were all obtained from the same sample, sequenced in a study of T cells in Graves' hyperthyroidism and ophthalmopathy. Amplified TCR beta CDR3 regions derived from RNA transcripts. With the HTBI primer set, the TCR CDR3 went through a first round of RT-PCR. TCRdb ran MiXCR on the multiplex PCR reads and lists one entry per CDR3 protein. The table records more than 650,000 distinct CDR3 sequences, around 15% of them present only once. Sequenced: blood. These receptor sequences come from a woman under 30 with Graves' hyperthyroidism.

This clonotype was seen a few times. The chain combines TRBV27 with TRBJ2-7; the match to TRBD2 covers 10 bases. The ends lost 5 bases at V and 4 bases at J; junction bases unmatched: 11. Germline V gene sequence: CDR1 MNHEY, CDR2 SMNVEV (reference sequence). The CDR3 is 16 residues long. This CDR3 reads CASSPPGSGRVYEQYF. The DNA for the CDR3 is TGTGCCAGCAGTCCACCGGGGAGCGGGAGGGTGTACGAGCAGTACTTC.

The chain carries TRBV12-3 or TRBV12-4 and TRBJ2-1; 16 bases agree with TRBD2. CDR3 length equals 16 residues. V lost 5 bases, J lost 7 bases, and 5 bases stayed unmatched. The CDR3 reads CASSGTSGRADNEQFF. CDR3 coding DNA: TGTGCCAGCAGTGGGACTAGCGGGAGGGCCGATAATGAGCAGTTCTTC.

This clonotype was picked up a small number of times. The J gene is TRBJ2-1, the V gene TRBV6-1; D is perhaps TRBD1 (6 bases). Looked up from germline, CDR1 is MNHNS and CDR2 is SASEGT. This CDR3 has 14 residues. V lost 2 bases and J 8 bases, leaving 13 bases between the germline ends. CDR3 sequence reads: CASSELLPGDEQFF. CDR3 DNA sequence: TGTGCCAGCAGTGAACTGTTACCAGGGGATGAGCAGTTCTTC.

At least ten counts were recorded for this clonotype. The chain uses TRBV18 and TRBJ1-1, with D perhaps matching TRBD1 (6 bases). The CDR3 is made up of 14 amino acids. Trimming shortened V by 3 bases and J by 7 bases, and 15 bases separated the two germline ends. Germline V CDR1 and CDR2: KGHSH, LQKENI. The CDR3 DNA sequence: TGTGCCAGCTCACCTTTTACAGGACAGAATGAAGCTTTCTTT. Residues: CASSPFTGQNEAFF.

This clonotype occurred a few times. One base away lies a much larger clone, so this may be a sequencing read error. This chain uses TRBV11-1 with TRBJ1-1, with D possibly being TRBD1 (5 bases). CDR3 length: 14 amino acids. Germline V lookup: CDR1 SGHAT, CDR2 FQDESV (reference sequence). Trimming stripped 5 bases from V and 4 bases from J, with 14 bases between. In DNA form, the CDR3 reads TGTGCCAGCAGCCGGGACGGGGTCGTCACTGAAGCTTTCTTT. Translated, it gives CASSRDGVVTEAFF.

Ten or more counts support this clonotype. An end of the junction does not agree with germline; a read error may underlie this. The chain recombines TRBV7-9 with TRBJ2-5; no reliable D call. The CDR3 runs 13 residues. Germline values: CDR1 SEHNR, CDR2 FQNEAQ (reference sequence). This chain's CDR3 is CASTLGPQETQYF. The CDR3 nucleotides are TGTGCCAGCACCTTAGGGCCACAAGAGACCCAGTACTTC.

This clonotype was seen repeatedly, ten times or more. The chain links TRBV18 to TRBJ2-7, with TRBD2 matching over 8 bases. Germline V gene data show CDR1 as KGHSH and CDR2 as LQKENI. Trimming cost V 3 bases and J 2 bases; bases outside gene matches: 3. The CDR3 covers 14 residues. The CDR3 region has the DNA TGTGCCAGCTCACCGGGACTAGATACCTACGAGCAGTACTTC. Its protein is CASSPGLDTYEQYF.

In its sample, this clonotype was seen many times. The V and J genes are TRBV20-1 and TRBJ2-5; tentatively, D is TRBD2 (6 bases). V was clipped by 6 bases and J by 5 bases, with 31 bases between them. The length of the CDR3 is 18 residues. CDR1 DFQATT and CDR2 SNEGSKA come from the germline V gene (reference sequence). The CDR3 nucleotides read TGCAGTGCCCTCCCGCGAGAGCCTTTACTCCGACGGGGGGAGACCCAGTACTTC. Translating it yields CSALPREPLLRRGETQYF.

In its sample, this clonotype was seen once. This may arise from a read error, as a much more abundant clone is one base away. This CDR3 fails to terminate in the conserved phenylalanine or tryptophan, so it likely reflects a read error. The rearrangement links TRBV2 to TRBJ2-6; TRBD1 might be the D (6 bases). From germline, CDR1 is SNHLY and CDR2 FYNNEI. This CDR3 has 15 amino acids. V gave up 5 bases and J gave up 0 bases, with 8 bases separating them. The CDR3 here is CASSRTDSGANVLTL. The CDR3 nucleotides are TGTGCCAGCAGTCGGACAGACTCTGGGGCCAACGTCCTGACTCTC.

This clonotype appeared many times. The chain uses TRBV6-1 and TRBJ2-3; D is possibly TRBD1 or TRBD2 (6 bases each). Trimming took 6 bases from V and 5 from J, leaving 15 bases between them. The CDR3 extends over 14 amino acids. Germline V gives CDR1 MNHNS, CDR2 SASEGT. The chain's CDR3 is CASRRGEGGDTQYF. As DNA, the CDR3 is TGTGCCAGCAGGAGAGGAGAGGGGGGAGATACGCAGTATTTT.

This clonotype occurred a few times. This chain uses TRBV29-1 with TRBJ2-5, with a tentative D call TRBD2 (6 bases). Deletions cut 5 bases from V and 1 base from J, with 14 bases between. CDR1 SQVTM and CDR2 ANQGSEA come from the germline V gene. This CDR3 region has 14 residues. The CDR3 DNA reads TGCAGCGTTTTTGGGCGGAGGGCCCAAGAGACCCAGTACTTC. Translation gives CSVFGRRAQETQYF.

This clonotype was detected many times. The genes are TRBV28 and TRBJ2-1; perhaps TRBD2 as D (6 bases). V was cut by 7 bases and J by 2 bases, with 12 bases left in between. This CDR3 spans 14 amino acids. Germline V gives CDR1 MDHEN, CDR2 SYDVKM. CDR3 sequence: CASNVAETYNEQFF. Here the CDR3 DNA reads TGTGCCAGCAACGTAGCGGAGACCTACAATGAGCAGTTCTTC.

This clonotype has just a few counts. The V gene is TRBV28, the J gene TRBJ2-7; D is possibly TRBD1 (5 bases). Looked up from germline, CDR1 is MDHEN and CDR2 is SYDVKM. This CDR3 has 14 residues. V lost 6 bases, J lost 2 bases, and 14 bases lay in between. CDR3 nucleotides: TGTGCCAGCAGATGGCCCGGACAACCCTACGAGCAGTACTTC. Translation gives CASRWPGQPYEQYF.

Ten or more counts support this clonotype. DNA of the CDR3: TGTGCCAGCACCCCATACGGTGGGGTGAACACTGAAGCTTTCTTT. Translating gives CASTPYGGVNTEAFF. V gene TRBV6-1 combines with J gene TRBJ1-1; D not certain. V lost 7 bases, J lost 0 bases, and 15 bases lay in between. The CDR3 runs 15 residues. Germline CDR1 reads MNHNS; CDR2 reads SASEGT.

The V call is TRBV20-1, the J call TRBJ1-4; D gene ambiguous. Germline assignment: CDR1 DFQATT and CDR2 SNEGSKA (reference sequence). Trimming removed 0 bases from V and 5 bases from J, with 10 bases in between. This CDR3 has 14 amino acids. The DNA for the CDR3 is TGCAGTGCTAGAGAGGGCAGCCAGAATGAAAAACTGTTTTTT. Protein product: CSAREGSQNEKLFF.

The chain employs TRBV13 and TRBJ2-7, with unresolved D. The CDR3 consists of 15 residues. V shed 5 bases and J shed 0 bases, with 14 bases lying between them. Germline V gene sequence: CDR1 PRHDT, CDR2 FYEKMQ (reference sequence). CDR3 protein: CASSRYHPFSYEQYF. The CDR3 coding sequence is TGTGCCAGCAGCCGCTACCACCCCTTCTCCTACGAGCAGTACTTC.

The rearrangement uses TRBV2 and TRBJ2-1; 8 positions agree with TRBD2. The CDR3 has 13 residues. From germline, CDR1 is SNHLY and CDR2 FYNNEI. V shed 5 bases and J 14 bases; nucleotides not matched to a gene: 11. The CDR3 DNA follows: TGTGCCAGCAGTAAAACCGGGACTAGTGTTGAGTTCTTC. Protein: CASSKTGTSVEFF.

The table lists this clonotype with a few counts. V and J are TRBV7-8 and TRBJ1-4; 12 nucleotides match TRBD1. Germline CDR1 is SGHVS and CDR2 is FQNEAQ. The V segment lost 1 base and the J segment 11 bases; nucleotides outside the gene matches: 5. The CDR3 is 15 residues long. The CDR3 protein is CASSLGGTGGMKLFF. In DNA, the CDR3 is TGTGCCAGCAGCTTAGGGGGGACAGGGGGCATGAAACTGTTTTTT. Complete variable domain (other parts from reference TRBV7-8 and TRBJ1-4): GAGVSQSPRYKVAKRGQDVALRCDPISGHVSLFWYQQALGQGPEFLTYFQNEAQLDKSGLPSDRFFAERPEGSVSTLKIQRTQQEDSAVYLCASSLGGTGGMKLFFGSGTQLSVL.

This clonotype was picked up one time. This may arise from a read error, as a much more abundant clone is one base away. The chain carries TRBV24-1 and TRBJ2-1; 11 positions agree with TRBD2. The CDR3 contains 16 residues. Germline lookup yields CDR1 KGHDR and CDR2 SFDVKD. CDR3 sequence (DNA): TGTGCCACCAGTAATTTGGGTAGCGGGAGGGACAATGAGCAGTTCTTC. Translating gives CATSNLGSGRDNEQFF.

The chain has TRBV28 and TRBJ1-2, with 11 bases matching TRBD1. V gave up 6 bases and J gave up 4 bases; unmatched junction bases: 13. The CDR3 consists of 17 residues. Germline CDR1 is MDHEN and CDR2 is SYDVKM. The CDR3 region has the DNA TGTGCCAGCAGCCTCCGGGACAGGGGGGTCAGGGGCTATGGCTACACCTTC. It encodes CASSLRDRGVRGYGYTF.

This clonotype came up many times. The chain links TRBV12-3 or TRBV12-4 to TRBJ2-7; the D gene is possibly TRBD2 (7 bases). The V end lost 3 bases, the J end lost 0 bases, and 12 bases lay between the germline ends. The CDR3 has 15 amino acids. The CDR3 here is CASSLAGAVSYEQYF. CDR3 nucleotide sequence: TGTGCCAGCAGTTTGGCGGGGGCCGTCTCCTACGAGCAGTACTTC.

There are many counts of this clonotype. The chain joins TRBV5-1 to TRBJ2-7; D is unclear. This CDR3 is 12 amino acids long. Germline V lookup: CDR1 SGHRS, CDR2 YFSETQ. The V end was cut by 0 bases, the J end by 4 bases, with 5 bases between. The CDR3 reads CASSLDWYEQYF. The CDR3 nucleotides are TGCGCCAGCAGCTTGGATTGGTACGAGCAGTACTTC.

This clonotype was observed many times. This chain uses TRBV2 with TRBJ2-2; 8 bases agree with TRBD2. CDR1 is SNHLY and CDR2 is FYNNEI in the germline V gene. The J segment lost 0 bases and the V segment lost 10 bases, leaving 16 bases of the junction unmatched. The CDR3 is made up of 18 amino acids. In DNA form, the CDR3 reads TGTGCCACCCCGGGGGGGGGGGCTGAAGAGGCGAACACCGGGGAGCTGTTTTTT. This translates into CATPGGGAEEANTGELFF.

This clonotype was counted at least ten times. This chain connects TRBV3-1 to TRBJ1-1; TRBD1 aligns across 9 bases. The V gene's germline CDR1 is LGHDT and CDR2 YNNKEL (reference sequence). The CDR3 has 12 residues. Losses at the gene ends were 6 bases for V and 8 bases for J; bases not matched to a gene: 4. The CDR3 DNA reads TGTGCCAGCAGTCGGACAGGGGACGAAGCTTTCTTT. It translates to CASSRTGDEAFF. Full variable domain (missing parts from reference TRBV3-1 and TRBJ1-1): DTAVSQTPKYLVTQMGNDKSIKCEQNLGHDTMYWYKQDSKKFLKIMFSYNNKELIINETVPNRFSPKSPDKAHLNLHINSLELGDSAVYFCASSRTGDEAFFGQGTRLTVV.